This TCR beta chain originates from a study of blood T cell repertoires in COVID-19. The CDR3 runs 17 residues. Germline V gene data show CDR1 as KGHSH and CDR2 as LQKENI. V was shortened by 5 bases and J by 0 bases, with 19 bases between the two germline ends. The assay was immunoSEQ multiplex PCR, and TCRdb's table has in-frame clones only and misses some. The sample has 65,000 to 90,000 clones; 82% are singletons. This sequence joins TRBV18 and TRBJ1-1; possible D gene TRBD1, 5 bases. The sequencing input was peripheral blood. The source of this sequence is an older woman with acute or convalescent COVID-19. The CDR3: CASSDDLIGGVNTEAFF. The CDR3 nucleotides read TGTGCCAGCTCAGACGACCTCATCGGGGGGGTGAACACTGAAGCTTTCTTT.